A selection of T cell receptor beta chains follows, all from one sample in a study of blood T cell repertoires in COVID-19. Only in-frame clones appear in the TCRdb table, and some are missing; sequencing was by immunoSEQ multiplex PCR. Among over 45,000 clones listed, about 90% were seen once. What was sequenced was peripheral blood. These receptors came from a woman between 55 and 75 years old with active or convalescent COVID-19. CDR3s include the opening cysteine and the closing phenylalanine or tryptophan. The D gene is left open where the match is weak. The listing skips clone size in some rows; elsewhere it reads once, few, many or a size class.

clone_size,v_call,d_call,j_call,cdr3_nt,cdr3_aa
NA,TRBV19,TRBD2,TRBJ2-3,TGTGCCAGTAGTATTGGGGGGGGCACAGATACGCAGTATTTT,CASSIGGGTDTQYF
NA,TRBV5-5,NA,TRBJ1-1,TGTGCCAGCAGCTCCACTATACGAGGCACTGAAGCTTTCTTT,CASSSTIRGTEAFF
once,TRBV5-5,TRBD2,TRBJ2-5,TGTGCCAGCAGCCATTGGCTAGCGGGAGGGCCTGGACAAGAGACCCAGTACTTC,CASSHWLAGGPGQETQYF
NA,TRBV19,NA,TRBJ1-1,TGTGCCAGTACCCGAACAAGGAACACTGAAGCTTTCTTT,CASTRTRNTEAFF
NA,TRBV9,NA,TRBJ1-1,TGTGCCAGCAGCGGGGTCGGAGGTTGGACTGAAGCTTTCTTT,CASSGVGGWTEAFF
NA,TRBV28,NA,TRBJ1-2,TGTGCCAGCAGTAAACAGGGAGTCGGCTACACCTTC,CASSKQGVGYTF
NA,TRBV7-3,NA,TRBJ1-6,TGTGCCAGCAGCCCCCCGGGTTCCCGGCCTAAAATAAATTCACCCCTCCACTTT,CASSPPGSRPKINSPLHF
few,TRBV6-6,NA,TRBJ1-6,TGTGCCAGCAGTTACAGCGGGTTGTCACCCCTCCACTTT,CASSYSGLSPLHF
NA,TRBV7-9,NA,TRBJ2-7,TGTGCCAGCAGCTTCCAGCGGGCCTCCTACGAGCAGTACTTC,CASSFQRASYEQYF
NA,TRBV3-1/TRBV3-2,NA,TRBJ2-7,TGTGCCAGCAGCCAAGTCGGAGACGAGCAGTACTTC,CASSQVGDEQYF
NA,TRBV4-1,NA,TRBJ1-4,TGCGCCAGCAGCCAAGAAATCCGGAGGGGTGATGAAAAACTGTTTTTT,CASSQEIRRGDEKLFF
NA,TRBV29-1,TRBD1,TRBJ1-5,TGCAGCGCTAGGACAGGGGATCAGCCCCAGCATTTT,CSARTGDQPQHF
once,TRBV6-6,TRBD1,TRBJ1-6,TGTGCCAGCAGAGGAAAGGACAGGGATGCGTCACCCCTCCACTTT,CASRGKDRDASPLHF
NA,TRBV11-3,NA,TRBJ1-3,TGTGCCAGCAGCACTCGGACACCCCCGATCTGGGCCATATATTTT,CASSTRTPPIWAIYF